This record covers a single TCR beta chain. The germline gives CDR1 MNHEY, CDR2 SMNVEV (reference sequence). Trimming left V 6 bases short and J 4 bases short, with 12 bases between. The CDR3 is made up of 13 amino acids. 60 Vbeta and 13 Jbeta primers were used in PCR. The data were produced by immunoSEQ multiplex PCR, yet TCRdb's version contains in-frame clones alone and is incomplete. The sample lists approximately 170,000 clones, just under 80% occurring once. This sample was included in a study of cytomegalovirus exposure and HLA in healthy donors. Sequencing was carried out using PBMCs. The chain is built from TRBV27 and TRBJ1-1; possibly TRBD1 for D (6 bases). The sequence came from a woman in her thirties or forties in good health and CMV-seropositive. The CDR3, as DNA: TGTGCCAGCAGCGCAGGGGTGGGCACTGAAGCTTTCTTT. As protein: CASSAGVGTEAFF.